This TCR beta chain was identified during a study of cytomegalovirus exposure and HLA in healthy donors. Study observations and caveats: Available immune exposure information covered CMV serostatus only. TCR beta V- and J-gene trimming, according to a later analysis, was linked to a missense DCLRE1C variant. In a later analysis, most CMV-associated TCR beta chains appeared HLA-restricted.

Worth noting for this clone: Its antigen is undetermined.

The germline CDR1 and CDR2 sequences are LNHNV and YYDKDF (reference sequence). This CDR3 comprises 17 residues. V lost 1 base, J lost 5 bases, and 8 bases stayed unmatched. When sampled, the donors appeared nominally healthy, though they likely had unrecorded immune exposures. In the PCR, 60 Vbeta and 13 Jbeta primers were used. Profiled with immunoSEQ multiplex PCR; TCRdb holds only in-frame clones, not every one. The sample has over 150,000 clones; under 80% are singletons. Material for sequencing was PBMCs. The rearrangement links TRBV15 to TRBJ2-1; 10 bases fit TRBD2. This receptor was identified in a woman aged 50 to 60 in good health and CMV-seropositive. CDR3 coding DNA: TGTGCCACCAGCAGAGGATCTAGCGGGGGTTCCCACAATGAGCAGTTCTTC. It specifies CATSRGSSGGSHNEQFF.